These T cell receptor beta chains were read from a single sample in a study of CD8+CD57+ T cells in acquired aplastic anemia. Each CDR3 protein is one row after TCRdb ran MiXCR on the reads. The table has around 250,000 distinct CDR3 sequences, roughly 80% seen once. Specimen: sorted CD4+, CD8+, or CD8+CD57+ T cells (not recorded which) from PBMCs. These receptors all come from a human donor with aplastic anemia. Each CDR3 is given with its conserved first and last residue. The D gene is left open where the match is weak. Rows give clone size only sometimes, using once, few, many, or a class for an expanded clone.

d_gene: NA; j_gene: TRBJ1-1; abundance: NA; v_gene: TRBV2; CDR3nt: TGTGCCAGCAGTGAAGCGCTTACCCACAACACTGAAGCTTTCTTT; CDR3aa: CASSEALTHNTEAFF
d_gene: NA; j_gene: TRBJ2-7; abundance: NA; v_gene: TRBV7-2; CDR3nt: TGTGCCAGCAGCCCCCGACACGGTCTAGGGTCCCCATACGAGCAGTACTTC; CDR3aa: CASSPRHGLGSPYEQYF
d_gene: NA; j_gene: TRBJ2-2; abundance: NA; v_gene: TRBV2; CDR3nt: TGTGCCATCAGCGACTCGAGTGCAGGGGGGATCGGGGAGCTGTTCTTT; CDR3aa: CAISDSSAGGIGELFF
d_gene: NA; j_gene: TRBJ2-3; abundance: NA; v_gene: TRBV7-2; CDR3nt: TGTGCCAGCAGCTTAGCCGGGGGGCTCGTTATGGAGGATTTT; CDR3aa: CASSLAGGLVMEDF
d_gene: NA; j_gene: TRBJ1-1; abundance: NA; v_gene: TRBV9; CDR3nt: TGTGCCAGCAGCGCGGGGGCCAAACAGGGAGGAAACACTTTCTTT; CDR3aa: CASSAGAKQGGNTFF
d_gene: NA; j_gene: TRBJ2-6; abundance: NA; v_gene: TRBV7-9; CDR3nt: TGTGCCAGCAGCTCCGCTGATGCGGAGGGAGACAACCAGCTGACTTTC; CDR3aa: CASSSADAEGDNQLTF
d_gene: NA; j_gene: TRBJ2-7; abundance: NA; v_gene: TRBV5-8; CDR3nt: TGTGCCAGCAGTTCCGGGAGTGGGATCTTCTACGAGCAGTACTTC; CDR3aa: CASSSGSGIFYEQYF
d_gene: NA; j_gene: TRBJ2-3; abundance: NA; v_gene: TRBV9; CDR3nt: TGTGCCAGCAGCTTAGCGCTAGGGCCCACTGCGCCGTATTTT; CDR3aa: CASSLALGPTAPYF
d_gene: TRBD1; j_gene: TRBJ1-5; abundance: NA; v_gene: TRBV19; CDR3nt: TGTGCCAGCCAGGGGACAGGGATGATAAGCAATCAGCCCCAGCATTTT; CDR3aa: CASQGTGMISNQPQHF
d_gene: NA; j_gene: TRBJ1-6; abundance: NA; v_gene: TRBV7-8; CDR3nt: TGTGCCAGCAGCTTTCATTCCGACGGGTCAGCCCTCTCCTTT; CDR3aa: CASSFHSDGSALSF
d_gene: NA; j_gene: TRBJ1-2; abundance: few; v_gene: TRBV11-2; CDR3nt: TGTGCCAGCAGCTGGGGGGGAGGGTGCTTGGACTATGGCTACACCTTC; CDR3aa: CASSWGGGCLDYGYTF
d_gene: TRBD1; j_gene: TRBJ1-6; abundance: many; v_gene: TRBV7-3; CDR3nt: TGTGCCAGCAGCCAGGGACAGGGAGGTTCACCCCTCCACTTT; CDR3aa: CASSQGQGGSPLHF
d_gene: NA; j_gene: TRBJ2-6; abundance: many; v_gene: TRBV7-3; CDR3nt: TGTGCCAGCAGAAGTCGGGAAGCTGGGGCCAACGTCCTGACTTTC; CDR3aa: CASRSREAGANVLTF
d_gene: NA; j_gene: TRBJ2-1; abundance: NA; v_gene: TRBV5-4; CDR3nt: TGTGCCAGCAGCCAAGGGGAGGAAAACGGTCAGGATGAGCAGTTCTTC; CDR3aa: CASSQGEENGQDEQFF
d_gene: NA; j_gene: TRBJ1-2; abundance: once; v_gene: TRBV19; CDR3nt: TGTGCCAGCCGGAAAAAAGATTATGGCTACACCTTC; CDR3aa: CASRKKDYGYTF
d_gene: NA; j_gene: TRBJ1-2; abundance: NA; v_gene: TRBV20-1; CDR3nt: TGCAGTGCTAGAGATCTGGAGGGACGCGGCTACACCTTC; CDR3aa: CSARDLEGRGYTF
d_gene: NA; j_gene: TRBJ1-2; abundance: once; v_gene: TRBV7-3; CDR3nt: TGTGCCAGCAGAATGGAGGCCGACGGCGTCGAACACGGATACACCTTC; CDR3aa: CASRMEADGVEHGYTF
d_gene: NA; j_gene: TRBJ2-7; abundance: NA; v_gene: TRBV7-8; CDR3nt: TGTGCCAGCAGTTTGGTCGAGGGCGACGAGCAGTACTTC; CDR3aa: CASSLVEGDEQYF
d_gene: NA; j_gene: TRBJ1-2; abundance: NA; v_gene: TRBV19; CDR3nt: TGTGCCAGTCCCACGGACACCACTAACTATGGCTACACCTTC; CDR3aa: CASPTDTTNYGYTF
d_gene: TRBD1; j_gene: TRBJ2-1; abundance: NA; v_gene: TRBV29-1; CDR3nt: TGCAGCGTACAGGGGTGGTTGAACAATGAGCAGTTCTTC; CDR3aa: CSVQGWLNNEQFF
d_gene: NA; j_gene: TRBJ1-1; abundance: once; v_gene: TRBV12-3/TRBV12-4; CDR3nt: TGTGCCAGCAGCTTTACCGGGGTTGAAGCTTTCTTT; CDR3aa: CASSFTGVEAFF
d_gene: NA; j_gene: TRBJ2-5; abundance: NA; v_gene: TRBV7-9; CDR3nt: TGTGCCAGCAGTCTTATTTGGACCGAAATGGGCCAAGAGACCCAGTACTTC; CDR3aa: CASSLIWTEMGQETQYF
d_gene: NA; j_gene: TRBJ2-1; abundance: NA; v_gene: TRBV7-2; CDR3nt: TGTGCCAGCAGCTTAAAGAACGCCTCAGACACTGAGGCGTTCTTC; CDR3aa: CASSLKNASDTEAFF
d_gene: NA; j_gene: TRBJ2-3; abundance: NA; v_gene: TRBV9; CDR3nt: TGTGCCAGCAGCGTAGGGGGAGATACCCATAAGCAGGATTTT; CDR3aa: CASSVGGDTHKQDF
d_gene: NA; j_gene: TRBJ2-1; abundance: NA; v_gene: TRBV13; CDR3nt: TGTGCCAGCAGACTAGCACTGAGGAATGAGCAGTTCTTC; CDR3aa: CASRLALRNEQFF
d_gene: NA; j_gene: TRBJ2-5; abundance: once; v_gene: TRBV7-9; CDR3nt: NA; CDR3aa: CASSWGNEQFFGPF
d_gene: TRBD1; j_gene: TRBJ2-1; abundance: NA; v_gene: TRBV20-1; CDR3nt: TGCAGTGCTAACGACCCGGGACAGGCGTACAATGAGCAGTTCTTC; CDR3aa: CSANDPGQAYNEQFF
d_gene: NA; j_gene: TRBJ2-3; abundance: NA; v_gene: TRBV11-2; CDR3nt: TGTGCCAGCAGCCATAAAGAACACTATACGCAGTATTTT; CDR3aa: CASSHKEHYTQYF
d_gene: TRBD2; j_gene: TRBJ2-5; abundance: NA; v_gene: TRBV9; CDR3nt: TGTGCCAGCAGCCCCGGACTAGCGAGGAGCACAGATAACTTC; CDR3aa: CASSPGLARSTDNF
d_gene: NA; j_gene: TRBJ2-7; abundance: NA; v_gene: TRBV13; CDR3nt: TGTGCCACCAGCGGTGAGGCAGGGACCTACGAGCAGTACTTC; CDR3aa: CATSGEAGTYEQYF
d_gene: NA; j_gene: TRBJ2-3; abundance: NA; v_gene: TRBV7-6; CDR3nt: TGTGCCAGCAGGTTAGGGCCCACAGATACGCAGTATTTT; CDR3aa: CASRLGPTDTQYF
d_gene: NA; j_gene: TRBJ2-4; abundance: NA; v_gene: TRBV15; CDR3nt: TGTGCCACCAGCGACCGGGGCCTAGCCTCAGTTCAGTACTTC; CDR3aa: CATSDRGLASVQYF
d_gene: TRBD1; j_gene: TRBJ1-1; abundance: NA; v_gene: TRBV19; CDR3nt: TGTGCCAGTAGTTTTCGGACAGGGGGAATGAACACTGAAGCTTTCTTT; CDR3aa: CASSFRTGGMNTEAFF